The T cell receptor beta chain under discussion was sequenced for a study of T cell changes during pregnancy in multiple sclerosis. V lost 4 bases, J lost 5 bases, and 8 bases lay in between. Germline-derived CDR1 and CDR2 are PRHDT and FYEKMQ (reference sequence). The CDR3 totals 12 residues. Method: immunoSEQ multiplex PCR; TCRdb's copy keeps in-frame clones and lacks some. The data show around 33,000 clones, with about 88% seen just once and almost 8% held by the top ten. The chain employs TRBV13 and TRBJ1-2; no reliable D call. This clonotype was sampled from a female donor with multiple sclerosis, enrolled in a pregnancy study. The starting material was CD8+ T cells from peripheral blood mononuclear cells, obtained before pregnancy. CDR3 in DNA: TGTGCCAGCAGCTCGCAGCGATATGGCTACACCTTC. This gives the protein CASSSQRYGYTF.